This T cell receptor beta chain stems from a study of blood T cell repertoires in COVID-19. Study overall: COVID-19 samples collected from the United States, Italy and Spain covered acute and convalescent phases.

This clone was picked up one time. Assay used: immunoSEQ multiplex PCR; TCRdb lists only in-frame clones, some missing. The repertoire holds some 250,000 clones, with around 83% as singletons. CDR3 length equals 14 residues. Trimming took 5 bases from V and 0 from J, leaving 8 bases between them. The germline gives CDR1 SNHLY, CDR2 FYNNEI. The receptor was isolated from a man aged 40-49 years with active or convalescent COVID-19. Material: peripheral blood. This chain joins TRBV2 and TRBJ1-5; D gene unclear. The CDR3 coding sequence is TGTGCCAGCAGTCCCACTGCTAGCAATCAGCCCCAGCATTTT. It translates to CASSPTASNQPQHF.